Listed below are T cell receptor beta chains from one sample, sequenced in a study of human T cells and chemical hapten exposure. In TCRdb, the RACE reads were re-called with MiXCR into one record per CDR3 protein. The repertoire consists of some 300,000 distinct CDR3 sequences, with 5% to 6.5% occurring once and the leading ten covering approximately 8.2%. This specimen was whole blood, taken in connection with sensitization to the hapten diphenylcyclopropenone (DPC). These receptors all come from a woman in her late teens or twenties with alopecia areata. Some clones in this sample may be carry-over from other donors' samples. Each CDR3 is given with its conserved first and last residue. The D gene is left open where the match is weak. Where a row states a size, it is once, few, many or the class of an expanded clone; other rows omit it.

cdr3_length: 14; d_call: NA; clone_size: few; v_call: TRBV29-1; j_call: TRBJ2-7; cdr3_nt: TGCAGCGTTGCAGGGGATGACAACTCCTACGAGCAGTACTTC; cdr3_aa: CSVAGDDNSYEQYF
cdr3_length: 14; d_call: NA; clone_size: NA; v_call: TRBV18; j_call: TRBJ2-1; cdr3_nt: TGTGCCAGCTCACCACCAGCCGGGCGCGGTGAGCAGTTCTTC; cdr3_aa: CASSPPAGRGEQFF
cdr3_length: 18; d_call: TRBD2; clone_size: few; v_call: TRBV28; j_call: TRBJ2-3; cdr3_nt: TGTGCCAGCAGTTTTCGGGCTAGCGGGGGGGCGGGCACAGATACGCAGTATTTT; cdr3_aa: CASSFRASGGAGTDTQYF
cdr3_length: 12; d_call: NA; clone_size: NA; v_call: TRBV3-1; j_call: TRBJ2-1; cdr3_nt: TGTGCCAGCAGCCAAGTTGTGTATGAGCAGTTCTTC; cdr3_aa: CASSQVVYEQFF
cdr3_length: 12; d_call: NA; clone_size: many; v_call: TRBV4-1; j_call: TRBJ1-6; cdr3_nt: TGCGCCAGCAGCCAGATAAAGAAACCCCTCCACTTT; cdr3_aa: CASSQIKKPLHF
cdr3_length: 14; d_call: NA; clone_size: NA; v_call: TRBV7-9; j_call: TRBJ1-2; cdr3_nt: TGTGCCAGCAGCCAAGACCCCACAGGGACTGGCTACACCTTC; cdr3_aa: CASSQDPTGTGYTF
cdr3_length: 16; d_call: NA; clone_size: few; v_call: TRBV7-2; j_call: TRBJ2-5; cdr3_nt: TGTGCCAGCAACCCTAGTGGGCGGGGAGGAGGGAAGACCCAGTACTTC; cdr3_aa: CASNPSGRGGGKTQYF
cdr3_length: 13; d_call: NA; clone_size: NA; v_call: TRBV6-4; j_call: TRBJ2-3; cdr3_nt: TGTGCCAGCAGTGGGGGGCTCGCAGATACGCAGTATTTT; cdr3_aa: CASSGGLADTQYF
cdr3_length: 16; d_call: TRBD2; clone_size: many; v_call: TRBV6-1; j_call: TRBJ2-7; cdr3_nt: TGTGCCAGCAGTGGGGGGACTAGCGGAATATCTCTCGAGCAGTACTTC; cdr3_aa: CASSGGTSGISLEQYF
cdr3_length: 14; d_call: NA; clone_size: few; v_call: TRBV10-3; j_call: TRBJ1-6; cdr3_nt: TGTGCCATCACCGAAGACAGACTAAGTTCACCCCTCCACTTT; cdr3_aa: CAITEDRLSSPLHF
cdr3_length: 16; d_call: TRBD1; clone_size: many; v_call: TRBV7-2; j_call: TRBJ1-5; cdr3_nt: TGTGCCAGCAGCTTAATGGGACAGGCAAGCAATCAGCCCCAGCATTTT; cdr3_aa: CASSLMGQASNQPQHF
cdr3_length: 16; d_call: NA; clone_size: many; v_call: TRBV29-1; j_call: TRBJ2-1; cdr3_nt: TGCAGCGTTGAAGATCGGCGGGGAGGCCCCTACAATGAGCAGTTCTTC; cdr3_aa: CSVEDRRGGPYNEQFF
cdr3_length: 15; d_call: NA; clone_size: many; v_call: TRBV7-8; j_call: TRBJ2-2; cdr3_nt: TGTGCCAGCAGTCCTAGCAGATCGAACACCGGGGAGCTGTTTTTT; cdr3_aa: CASSPSRSNTGELFF
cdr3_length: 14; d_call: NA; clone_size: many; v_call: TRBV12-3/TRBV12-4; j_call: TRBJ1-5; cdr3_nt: TGTGCCAGCAGTTTAAGGGGGGCGGATCAGCCCCAGCATTTT; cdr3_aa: CASSLRGADQPQHF
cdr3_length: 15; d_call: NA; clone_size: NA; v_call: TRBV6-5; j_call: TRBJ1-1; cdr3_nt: TGTGCCAGCACCCAAATTGGGCAGGGTCACACTGAAGCTTTCTTT; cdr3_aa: CASTQIGQGHTEAFF
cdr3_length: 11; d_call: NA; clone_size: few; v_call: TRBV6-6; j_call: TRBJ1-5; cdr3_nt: TGTGCCAGCAGTGCCGGCCGGTCCCAGCATTTT; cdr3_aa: CASSAGRSQHF
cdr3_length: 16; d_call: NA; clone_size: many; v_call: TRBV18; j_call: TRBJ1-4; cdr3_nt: TGTGCCAGCTCACCAGTGGGGAAAGCAACTAATGAAAAACTGTTTTTT; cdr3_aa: CASSPVGKATNEKLFF
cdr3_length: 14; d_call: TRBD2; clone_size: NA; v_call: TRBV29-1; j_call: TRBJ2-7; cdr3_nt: TGCAGCGTTGCCGGAGAGACTAGCGGGGACGAGCAGTACTTC; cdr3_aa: CSVAGETSGDEQYF
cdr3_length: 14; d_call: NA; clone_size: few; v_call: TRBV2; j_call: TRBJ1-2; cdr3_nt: TGTGCCAGCAGTGTGGCCGGACTAAACTATGGCTACACCTTC; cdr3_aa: CASSVAGLNYGYTF
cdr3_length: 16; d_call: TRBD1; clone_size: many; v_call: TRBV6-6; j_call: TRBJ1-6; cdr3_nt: TGTGCCAGCAGCCCGGAAACAGGGGAGTTTAATTCACCCCTCCACTTT; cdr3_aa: CASSPETGEFNSPLHF
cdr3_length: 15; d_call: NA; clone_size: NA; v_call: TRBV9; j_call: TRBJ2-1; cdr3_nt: TGTGCCAGCAAATCCGATTTGGGCTCCTACAATGAGCAGTTCTTC; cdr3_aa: CASKSDLGSYNEQFF
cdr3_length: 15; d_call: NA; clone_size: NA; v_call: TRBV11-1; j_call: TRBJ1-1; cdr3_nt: TGTGCCAGCAGCTTATTCCGGGGGCTGCTGACTGAAGCTTTCTTT; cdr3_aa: CASSLFRGLLTEAFF
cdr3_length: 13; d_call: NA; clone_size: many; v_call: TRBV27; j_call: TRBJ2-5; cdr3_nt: TGTGCCAGCAGTTTTCGGGTCCAAGAGACCCAGTACTTC; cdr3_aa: CASSFRVQETQYF
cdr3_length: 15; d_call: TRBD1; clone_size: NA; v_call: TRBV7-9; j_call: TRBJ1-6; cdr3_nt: TGTGCCAGCAGCCCAGGGGGTAGCCGATCTCCACCCCTCCACTTT; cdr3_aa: CASSPGGSRSPPLHF
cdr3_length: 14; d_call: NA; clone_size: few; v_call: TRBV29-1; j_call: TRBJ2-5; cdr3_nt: TGCAGCGTTGATCAGGGATCCAGTCAAGAGACCCAGTACTTC; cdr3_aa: CSVDQGSSQETQYF
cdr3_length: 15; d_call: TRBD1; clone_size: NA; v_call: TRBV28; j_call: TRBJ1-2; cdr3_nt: TGTGCCAGCAGTTTATACCGACAGGGAGGATATGGCTACACCTTC; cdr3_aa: CASSLYRQGGYGYTF
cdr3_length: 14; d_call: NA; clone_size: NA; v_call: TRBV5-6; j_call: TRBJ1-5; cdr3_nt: TGTGCCAGCAGCTTCGCCACAGGGAATCAGCCCCAGCATTTT; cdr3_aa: CASSFATGNQPQHF
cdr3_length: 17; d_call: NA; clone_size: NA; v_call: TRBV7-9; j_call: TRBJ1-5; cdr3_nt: TGTGCCAGCAGCAACGACGGGGGGGTTTATAGCAATCAGCCCCAGCATTTT; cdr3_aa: CASSNDGGVYSNQPQHF
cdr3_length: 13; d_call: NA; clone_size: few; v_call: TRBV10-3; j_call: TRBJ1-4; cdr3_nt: TGTGCCATCAGTGGTTCTGTCTCTTCGGAACTGTTTTTT; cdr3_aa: CAISGSVSSELFF
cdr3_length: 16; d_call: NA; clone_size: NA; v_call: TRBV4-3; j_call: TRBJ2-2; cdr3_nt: TGCGCCAGCAGCCAAGCCGACAACCCGAACACCGGGGAGCTGTTTTTT; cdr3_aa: CASSQADNPNTGELFF
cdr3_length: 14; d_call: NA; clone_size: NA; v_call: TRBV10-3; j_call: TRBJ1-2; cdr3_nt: TGTGCCATCTCGGGAGGTCTCAGGGACTATGGCTACACCTTC; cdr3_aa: CAISGGLRDYGYTF
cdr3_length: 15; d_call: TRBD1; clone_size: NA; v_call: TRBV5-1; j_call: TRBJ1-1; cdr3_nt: TGCGCCAGCAGACAGTCGACAGGGGGTGGGACTGAAGCTTTCTTT; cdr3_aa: CASRQSTGGGTEAFF
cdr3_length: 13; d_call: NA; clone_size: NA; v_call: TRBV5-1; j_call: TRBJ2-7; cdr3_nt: TGCGCCAGCAGCTCAGACATTATAGGTGAGCAGTACTTC; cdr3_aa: CASSSDIIGEQYF
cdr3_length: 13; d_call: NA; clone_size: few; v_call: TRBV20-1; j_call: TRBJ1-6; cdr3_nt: TGCAGTGCTATAACAGGGTTTAATTCACCCCTCCACTTT; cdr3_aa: CSAITGFNSPLHF
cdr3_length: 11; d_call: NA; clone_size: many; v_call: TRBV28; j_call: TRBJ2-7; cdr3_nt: TGTGCCTGCTCCCGGGCCTACGAGCAGTACTTC; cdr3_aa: CACSRAYEQYF
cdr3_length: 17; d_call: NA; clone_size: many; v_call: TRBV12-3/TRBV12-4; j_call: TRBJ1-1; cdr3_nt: TGTGCCAGCAGTCCTGGGGAGGGGGGACGCATGAACACTGAAGCTTTCTTT; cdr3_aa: CASSPGEGGRMNTEAFF
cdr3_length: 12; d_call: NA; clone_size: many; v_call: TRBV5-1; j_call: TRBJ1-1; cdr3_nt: TGCGCCAGCAGCTTGGTGGACACTGAAGCTTTCTTT; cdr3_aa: CASSLVDTEAFF
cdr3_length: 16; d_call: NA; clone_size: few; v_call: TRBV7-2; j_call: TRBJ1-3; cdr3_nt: TGTGCCAGCAGCTTAGGGTCCACTAACTCTGGAAACACCATATATTTT; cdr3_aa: CASSLGSTNSGNTIYF
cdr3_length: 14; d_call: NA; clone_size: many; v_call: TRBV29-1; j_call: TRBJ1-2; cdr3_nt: TGCAGCGTTGAAGATCGTCTCAGGGCGTATGGCTACACCTTC; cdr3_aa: CSVEDRLRAYGYTF
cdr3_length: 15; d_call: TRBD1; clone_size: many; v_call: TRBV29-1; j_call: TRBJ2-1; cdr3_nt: TGCAGCGTTCGAACTACAGGGGGCGGGTCCAATGAGCAGTTCTTC; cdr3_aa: CSVRTTGGGSNEQFF
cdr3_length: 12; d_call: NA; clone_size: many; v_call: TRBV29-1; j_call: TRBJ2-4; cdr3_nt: TGCAGCGTTGTTAAAGCGGAAAACATTCAGTACTTC; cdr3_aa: CSVVKAENIQYF
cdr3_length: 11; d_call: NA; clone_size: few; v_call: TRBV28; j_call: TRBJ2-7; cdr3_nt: TGTGCCAGCAGTTTTATGTACGAGCAGTACTTC; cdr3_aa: CASSFMYEQYF
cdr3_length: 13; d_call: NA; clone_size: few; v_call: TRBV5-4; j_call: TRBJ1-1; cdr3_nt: TGTGCCAGCAGCTTGGAAGGTTTCACTGAAGCTTTCTTT; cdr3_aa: CASSLEGFTEAFF
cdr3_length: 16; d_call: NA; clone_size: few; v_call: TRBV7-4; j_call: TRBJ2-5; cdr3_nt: TGTGCCAGCAGCTCGGAGGAGCGCTCCCCCCAAGAGACCCAGTACTTC; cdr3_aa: CASSSEERSPQETQYF
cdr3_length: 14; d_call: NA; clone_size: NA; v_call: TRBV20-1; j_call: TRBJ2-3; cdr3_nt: TGCAGTGCTAGAAAGGGTTTGGGAACAGATACGCAGTATTTT; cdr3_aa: CSARKGLGTDTQYF
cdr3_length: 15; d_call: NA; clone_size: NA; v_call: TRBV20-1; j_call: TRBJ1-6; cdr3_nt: TGCAGTGCTCTTTATCCGGGACACCCTAATTCACCCCTCCACTTT; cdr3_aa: CSALYPGHPNSPLHF
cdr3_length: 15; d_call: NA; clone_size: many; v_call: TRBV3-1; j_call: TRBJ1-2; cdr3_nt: TGTGCCAGCAGCCAAGATCGGGAAGGGAGCTATGGCTACACCTTC; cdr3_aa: CASSQDREGSYGYTF
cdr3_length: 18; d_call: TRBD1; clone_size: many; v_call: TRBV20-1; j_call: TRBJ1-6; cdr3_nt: TGCAGTGCTAGAGATCCCGGGGGCACAGGGGGAATAAGTTCACCCCTCCACTTT; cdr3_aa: CSARDPGGTGGISSPLHF
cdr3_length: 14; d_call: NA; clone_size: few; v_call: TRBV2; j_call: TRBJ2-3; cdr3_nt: TGTGCCAGCAGTCGCAGGGGTTCGGCAGATACGCAGTATTTT; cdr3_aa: CASSRRGSADTQYF
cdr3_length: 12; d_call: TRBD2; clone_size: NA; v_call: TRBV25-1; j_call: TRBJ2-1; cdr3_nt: TGTGCCAGCAGTGAGCCGGGACTAGTCTGGTTCTTC; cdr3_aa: CASSEPGLVWFF
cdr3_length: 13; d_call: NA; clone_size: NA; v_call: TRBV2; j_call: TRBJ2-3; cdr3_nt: TGTGCCAGCAGGCAGGGGAAAACAGATACGCAGTATTTT; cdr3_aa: CASRQGKTDTQYF
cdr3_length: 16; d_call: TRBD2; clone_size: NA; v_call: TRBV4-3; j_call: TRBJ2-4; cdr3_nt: TGCGCCAGCAGCCAAGATTATAGACTAGCGGGGGACATTCAGTACTTC; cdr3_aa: CASSQDYRLAGDIQYF
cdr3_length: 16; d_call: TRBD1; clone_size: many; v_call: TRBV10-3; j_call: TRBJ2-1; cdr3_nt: TGTGCCATCCGACAAAGTCAGGGGGCGAATGACAATGAGCAGTTCTTC; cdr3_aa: CAIRQSQGANDNEQFF
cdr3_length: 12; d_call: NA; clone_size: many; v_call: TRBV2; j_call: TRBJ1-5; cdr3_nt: TGTGCCAGCAGTCCCGAACCCCAGCCCCAGCATTTT; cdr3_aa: CASSPEPQPQHF
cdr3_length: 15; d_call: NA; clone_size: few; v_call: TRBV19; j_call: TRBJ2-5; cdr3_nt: TGTGCCAGTAGTAGGGGACGGCAAACACAAGAGACCCAGTACTTC; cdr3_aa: CASSRGRQTQETQYF